One and the same sample provided the 29 T cell receptor beta chains below, sequenced in a study of metastatic and nonmetastatic thyroid tumors. TCRdb re-clonotyped the PCR reads via MiXCR. The top ten clones hold roughly 6.2% of a sample with around 35,000 clones, 15% to 20% of them seen once. No patient received treatment before thyroid surgery. The sample was blood. Receptors originate from a male donor with papillary thyroid cancer or a benign thyroid nodule (not recorded which). Some clones in this sample may be carry-over from other donors' samples.

A word on this clone: One end of the junction fails to match germline, which may point to a read error. This chain links TRBV12-3 or TRBV12-4 with TRBJ2-3; TRBD2 aligns across 8 bases. The CDR3 is 15 residues long. CDR3 sequence reads: CASRVGSGGQDTQSF. CDR3 bases: TGTGCCAGCAGGGTTGGGTCGGGGGGGCAAGATACGCAGTCTTTT.

This sequence joins TRBV19 and TRBJ1-1; D might be TRBD1 (5 bases). This CDR3 is 16 amino acids long. The V end lost 6 bases, the J end lost 1 base, and 18 bases lay between the germline ends. The germline gives CDR1 LNHDA, CDR2 SQIVND (reference sequence). The CDR3 DNA reads as TGTGCCAGTAGGTGGAACGCCGTGACAGAGAACACTGAAGCTTTCTTT. Its translation: CASRWNAVTENTEAFF.

This clone occurred many times. V and J are TRBV12-3 or TRBV12-4 and TRBJ1-1; D unclear. V lost 4 bases and J 4 bases, leaving 16 bases between the germline ends. The CDR3 contains 15 residues. The CDR3 DNA reads TGTGCCAGCAGTTGGTTACTGTCGGGAGGCACTGAAGCTTTCTTT. It is translated as CASSWLLSGGTEAFF.

By its share, this clone is medium-sized. The chain employs TRBV11-2 and TRBJ1-5; D is perhaps TRBD1 (5 bases). From germline, CDR1 is SGHAT and CDR2 FQNNGV. Trimming stripped 6 bases from V and 2 bases from J, with 17 bases between. This CDR3 is built from 16 residues. CDR3 in amino acids: CASRPPGRDGNQPQHF. The CDR3 DNA is TGTGCCAGCAGGCCCCCCGGCAGGGATGGCAATCAGCCCCAGCATTTT.

The table lists this clone with many counts. The chain recombines TRBV5-6 with TRBJ1-2; the D gene is possibly TRBD1 (5 bases). The ends were cut back, 4 bases at V and 5 bases at J, with 9 bases in the middle. The CDR3 contains 12 residues. Germline CDR1 is SGHDT and CDR2 is YYEEEE. The CDR3 DNA reads as TGTGCCAGCAGCATGGGGGATTATGGCTACACCTTC. Its protein product is CASSMGDYGYTF.

The sample holds many counts of this clone. V is TRBV20-1 and J is TRBJ2-3; tentatively, D is TRBD2 (5 bases). V lost 0 bases and J lost 0, with 13 bases in between. Germline V CDR1 and CDR2: DFQATT, SNEGSKA (reference sequence). The CDR3 length is 16 residues. The CDR3 is CSAREYSVTSTDTQYF. CDR3 DNA sequence: TGCAGTGCTAGAGAATATAGCGTTACTAGCACAGATACGCAGTATTTT.

Comments on this clone: The CDR3 does not end in the conserved phenylalanine or tryptophan, so this is likely a read error. The gene calls are TRBV27 and TRBJ2-5, with 9 bases fitting TRBD2. The germline V gene encodes CDR1 MNHEY and CDR2 SMNVEV (reference sequence). The CDR3 runs 14 residues. With 4 bases clipped from V and 5 bases from J, the junction kept 5 bases outside the gene matches. CDR3 DNA: TGTGCCAGCAGTTCCCGTACTAGCGGGGAGACCCAGTACCTC. This encodes CASSSRTSGETQYL.

In this sample, this clone turned up many times. A junction boundary mismatches the germline segment, possibly from a read error. V is TRBV7-7 and J is TRBJ2-1; 7 bases agree with TRBD1. From germline, CDR1 is SSHAT and CDR2 FNYEAQ (reference sequence). The CDR3 runs 14 residues. The CDR3: CASSLRDSNNEQFF. The CDR3 bases are TGTGCTAGCAGCTTAAGGGACAGCAACAATGAGCAGTTCTTC.

This clone was observed at least ten times. The chain recombines TRBV25-1 with TRBJ1-5; no clear D. Germline CDR1 MGHDK, CDR2 SYGVNS. Trimming took 3 bases from V and 7 from J, leaving 13 bases between them. The CDR3 contains 14 residues. CDR3 amino acids: CASSDRQKEQPQHF. The CDR3, as DNA: TGTGCCAGCAGTGATCGGCAGAAGGAACAGCCCCAGCATTTT.

This clone was counted at least ten times. The V call is TRBV6-1, the J call TRBJ2-5, with D perhaps matching TRBD1 (7 bases). The germline V gene has CDR1 MNHNS and CDR2 SASEGT. This CDR3 has 15 amino acids. Trimming left V 6 bases short and J 1 base short, with 15 bases between. The CDR3 DNA reads TGTGCCAGCAGGATCCAGGGGGGAGGCCAAGAGACCCAGTACTTC. It is translated as CASRIQGGGQETQYF.

The sample holds many counts of this clone. The chain links TRBV27 to TRBJ2-2; 7 bases line up with TRBD1. The CDR3 runs 12 residues. Germline lookup yields CDR1 MNHEY and CDR2 SMNVEV (reference sequence). V lost 11 bases to trimming and J lost 4 bases; unmatched junction nucleotides: 4. DNA for the CDR3: TGTGCCTCGTACAGGGGCACCGGGGAGCTGTTTTTT. Protein product: CASYRGTGELFF.

As for this clone: Since no conserved phenylalanine or tryptophan closes the CDR3, a read error is the likely cause. V and J are TRBV6-2 or TRBV6-3 and TRBJ1-6; D ambiguous. The CDR3 has 15 amino acids. V was cut by 2 bases and J by 6 bases, with 11 bases left in between. Germline CDR1 and CDR2: MNHEY and SVGEGT. The CDR3 loop is CASSYEAGLNSPLHL. As DNA, the CDR3 is TGTGCCAGCAGTTACGAGGCAGGTCTTAATTCACCCCTCCACCTT.

The V gene is TRBV24-1, the J gene TRBJ2-1, with 8 bases that match TRBD2. The CDR3 covers 15 residues. V shed 6 bases and J 4 bases; nucleotides not matched to a gene: 7. CDR1 is KGHDR and CDR2 is SFDVKD in the germline V gene. CDR3 sequence reads: CATSSMASGYNEQFF. In nucleotides, the CDR3 is TGTGCCACCAGTTCGATGGCTAGCGGGTACAATGAGCAGTTCTTC.

The chain links TRBV20-1 to TRBJ2-7, with a weak D call TRBD2 (6 bases). The germline V and J ends were trimmed by 4 bases and 7 bases, with 20 bases remaining between them. Per germline, CDR1 DFQATT and CDR2 SNEGSKA (reference sequence). The CDR3 extends over 14 amino acids. The CDR3 coding sequence is TGCAGTGCTATTCAGCCTATCGGGAGTGGTGAGCAGTACTTC. Translation gives CSAIQPIGSGEQYF.

This clone has ten or more counts. The chain couples TRBV4-1 to TRBJ2-7; D possibly corresponds to TRBD2 (6 bases). This CDR3 has 13 amino acids. Looked up from germline, CDR1 is MGHRA and CDR2 is YSYEKL. Trimming cost V 0 bases and J 7 bases, with 10 bases left between them. CDR3 residues: CASSQETRWEQYF. CDR3 nucleotide sequence: TGCGCCAGCAGCCAAGAGACTAGGTGGGAGCAGTACTTC.

This clone was recorded many times. The gene calls are TRBV10-3 and TRBJ2-1; D perhaps matches TRBD2 (6 bases). Germline V gives CDR1 ENHRY, CDR2 SYGVKD. The CDR3 is 14 amino acids. With 6 bases removed from V and 2 bases from J, the gap between germline ends came to 11 bases. CDR3 DNA: TGTGCCATCAGCCGGGACTCTCCCTACAATGAGCAGTTCTTC. Translation: CAISRDSPYNEQFF.

In its sample, this clone was seen a few times. A read error may be the cause here, since a much bigger clone is one base away. The chain is built from TRBV5-1 and TRBJ2-1, with D possibly being TRBD2 (5 bases). The CDR3 totals 16 residues. Trimming cost V 1 base and J 2 bases, with 13 bases left between them. CDR1 and CDR2 from the germline V gene are SGHRS and YFSETQ. The CDR3, as DNA: TGCGCCAGCAGCTTGTTCCCTAGCAGAACCTACAATGAGCAGTTCTTC. Its translation: CASSLFPSRTYNEQFF.

By share, this clone counts as medium-sized. This rearrangement joins TRBV11-2 to TRBJ2-1, with no clear D. Trimming removed 1 base from V and 0 bases from J, with 10 bases in between. The germline gives CDR1 SGHAT, CDR2 FQNNGV. This CDR3 has 16 residues. This CDR3 is CASSLGFTSSYNEQFF. CDR3 in DNA: TGTGCCAGCAGCTTAGGTTTCACAAGCTCCTACAATGAGCAGTTCTTC. Filled out from reference TRBV11-2 and TRBJ2-1, the complete variable domain reads EAGVAQSPRYKIIEKRQSVAFWCNPISGHATLYWYQQILGQGPKLLIQFQNNGVVDDSQLPKDRFSAERLKGVDSTLKIQPAKLEDSAVYLCASSLGFTSSYNEQFFGPGTRLTVL.

This clone was counted ten times or more. J is TRBJ2-6 and V is TRBV6-2 or TRBV6-3; possibly TRBD1 for D (6 bases). CDR3 length: 20 residues. Trimming removed 4 bases from V and 0 bases from J, with 22 bases in between. Per the germline V gene, CDR1 is MNHEY and CDR2 is SVGEGT. The CDR3 sequence: CASSSHSRQARRSGANVLTF. As DNA, the CDR3 is TGTGCCAGCAGTTCCCATTCCCGACAGGCTCGTCGCTCTGGGGCCAACGTCCTGACTTTC.

This clone was seen ten or more times. This rearrangement joins TRBV27 to TRBJ2-3; TRBD2 might be the D (5 bases). Trimming took off 3 bases at V and 0 bases at J, with 7 bases between the two ends. The CDR3 consists of 14 residues. Germline CDR1 MNHEY, CDR2 SMNVEV (reference sequence). CDR3 loop: CASSFGGSTDTQYF. The CDR3 coding sequence is TGTGCCAGCAGTTTTGGCGGGAGCACAGATACGCAGTATTTT.

This clone was seen many times. This chain links TRBV6-4 with TRBJ2-3; the match to TRBD2 covers 8 bases. Germline V CDR1 and CDR2: MRHNA, SNTAGT. This CDR3 has 18 amino acids. Losses at the gene ends were 10 bases for V and 2 bases for J; bases not matched to a gene: 20. DNA of the CDR3: TGTGCCACCTCAGGGGCTGGCGGGGGGATCTTAGACACAGATACGCAGTATTTT. It encodes CATSGAGGGILDTDTQYF.

This clone was seen at least ten times. This may come from a read error, since a much larger clone is one base off. The final CDR3 position lacks the conserved phenylalanine or tryptophan, pointing to a likely read error. The CDR3 DNA reads as TGTGCCAGCAGTAGGGGACAGGGCGACAATCAGCCCCAGCATCTT. This gives the protein CASSRGQGDNQPQHL. The chain carries TRBV7-9 and TRBJ1-5; the match to TRBD1 covers 9 bases. Germline CDR1 and CDR2: SEHNR and FQNEAQ (reference sequence). V shed 6 bases, J shed 3 bases, and the junction held 6 bases outside the gene matches. The CDR3 contains 15 residues.

This clone appeared many times. The V gene is TRBV13, the J gene TRBJ1-6; TRBD1 aligns across 8 bases. V dropped 6 bases and J dropped 5; count of bases not matched to a gene: 6. Germline CDR1 and CDR2: PRHDT and FYEKMQ (reference sequence). The CDR3 is 15 amino acids. The CDR3 region has the DNA TGTGCCAGCAGAAATAAGGGACAGGATAATTCACCCCTCCACTTT. It is translated as CASRNKGQDNSPLHF.

In its sample, this clone was seen many times. The rearrangement links TRBV10-3 to TRBJ1-3; 7 nucleotides agree with TRBD1. V dropped 4 bases and J dropped 6; count of bases not matched to a gene: 6. This CDR3 contains 14 residues. Germline V CDR1 and CDR2: ENHRY, SYGVKD. This CDR3 reads CAISGRGGENTIYF. DNA for the CDR3: TGTGCCATCAGTGGGAGAGGGGGCGAAAACACCATATATTTT.

This clone was picked up many times. V and J are TRBV30 and TRBJ2-7; perhaps D is TRBD1 or TRBD2 (5 bases each). The CDR3 contains 13 residues. Germline assignment: CDR1 GTSNPN and CDR2 SVGIG (reference sequence). Between the trimmed V and J ends, which lost 4 bases and 1 base, there was a span of 11 bases. Here the CDR3 reads CAWKRGPSYEQYF. The CDR3 DNA sequence: TGTGCCTGGAAGAGGGGCCCTTCCTACGAGCAGTACTTC.

This clone has at least ten counts. This chain connects TRBV6-1 to TRBJ1-1; the D gene is possibly TRBD1 (5 bases). V was cut by 5 bases and J by 0 bases, with 10 bases left in between. Germline V gives CDR1 MNHNS, CDR2 SASEGT. The CDR3 contains 14 residues. CDR3 nucleotide sequence: TGTGCCAGCAGTTTTGGGGGTATGAACACTGAAGCTTTCTTT. Its protein is CASSFGGMNTEAFF.

The V and J genes are TRBV2 and TRBJ2-7, with D uncertain. The CDR3 totals 13 residues. Germline V gives CDR1 SNHLY, CDR2 FYNNEI. The V gene lost 2 bases and the J gene lost 5 bases, with 10 bases spanning the gap. The DNA of the CDR3 is TGTGCCAGCAGTGAAAGCTGGTGCCACGAGCAGTACTTC. This codes for CASSESWCHEQYF.

A word on this clone: It may be a read error: a sequence one base away is much more abundant. This chain connects TRBV10-2 to TRBJ2-1; 7 nucleotides match TRBD2. CDR3 length equals 14 residues. The V segment lost 7 bases and the J segment 7 bases; nucleotides outside the gene matches: 10. The germline V gene has CDR1 WSHSY and CDR2 SAAADI. For the CDR3, the DNA is TGCGCCAGCAAGCGGGATTTAGAGGAGAATGAGCAGTTCTTC. Its protein is CASKRDLEENEQFF.

This clone appeared many times. The chain uses TRBV29-1 and TRBJ1-1; 7 bases are a match to TRBD1. Trimming at V came to 3 bases and at J to 2 bases, leaving 6 bases not matched to a gene. The germline V gene has CDR1 SQVTM and CDR2 ANQGSEA. The CDR3 has 14 residues. This CDR3 reads CSVDETGLNTEAFF. The CDR3 coding sequence is TGCAGCGTTGACGAGACAGGGCTTAACACTGAAGCTTTCTTT.